The rows below give T cell receptor beta chains drawn from one sample of a study of blood T cell repertoires in COVID-19. The assay was immunoSEQ multiplex PCR, and TCRdb's table has in-frame clones only and misses some. The table records 310,000 or so clones, roughly nine tenths of them present only once. Material for sequencing was peripheral blood. These receptors all come from a young man who had recovered from COVID-19. CDR3s include the opening cysteine and the closing phenylalanine or tryptophan. The order of the fields is V gene, clone size, CDR3 protein. Expanded clones get a size class; other rows say once, few or many, or leave the size out.

v_call: TRBV7-5
clone_size: -
cdr3_aa: CARSLVRASGVYDNEQFF

v_call: TRBV19
clone_size: -
cdr3_aa: CASRVSSGANVLTF

v_call: TRBV6-2/TRBV6-3
clone_size: -
cdr3_aa: CASSFTGQGSSYNSPLHF

v_call: TRBV7-2
clone_size: few
cdr3_aa: CASSSSTGWNYGYTF

v_call: TRBV6-2/TRBV6-3
clone_size: -
cdr3_aa: CASSYSGTAGTRGTQYF

v_call: TRBV20-1
clone_size: -
cdr3_aa: CSASQRQGYINYGYTF

v_call: TRBV7-2
clone_size: -
cdr3_aa: CASSLDLDRTDTQYF

v_call: TRBV4-1
clone_size: -
cdr3_aa: CASSHRPAYEQYF

v_call: TRBV2
clone_size: -
cdr3_aa: CASSVLQGPEQFF

v_call: TRBV18
clone_size: -
cdr3_aa: CASSPMDSTYNEQFF

v_call: TRBV6-5
clone_size: few
cdr3_aa: CASSYSGQGNTEAFF

v_call: TRBV5-1
clone_size: few
cdr3_aa: CASSLGQGLYEQYF

v_call: TRBV4-1
clone_size: -
cdr3_aa: CASSPGGGGPLETQYF

v_call: TRBV30
clone_size: once
cdr3_aa: CAWGGAGAPAYYEQYF

v_call: TRBV18
clone_size: -
cdr3_aa: CASSPRDGLGEQYF

v_call: TRBV5-4
clone_size: -
cdr3_aa: CASNLGTGPDTGELFF

v_call: TRBV6-4
clone_size: -
cdr3_aa: CASSDQAADTQYF

v_call: TRBV13
clone_size: once
cdr3_aa: CASSQGDFRYGYTF

v_call: TRBV6-5
clone_size: -
cdr3_aa: CASRRDSSYEQYF

v_call: TRBV6-5
clone_size: -
cdr3_aa: CASSYQKTRSGQYF

v_call: TRBV9
clone_size: -
cdr3_aa: CASSDGVPGQGFYEQYF

v_call: TRBV15
clone_size: -
cdr3_aa: CATTGGERYEQYF

v_call: TRBV28
clone_size: -
cdr3_aa: CASSSGRGNYGYTF

v_call: TRBV5-1
clone_size: -
cdr3_aa: CASSPPPEETGNYGYTF

v_call: TRBV19
clone_size: -
cdr3_aa: CASSIVAGGTNSPLHF

v_call: TRBV29-1
clone_size: -
cdr3_aa: CSVLRGTGGDEQYF

v_call: TRBV6-6
clone_size: -
cdr3_aa: CASSFTLYDRDEQYF

v_call: TRBV11-2
clone_size: -
cdr3_aa: CASSPGPNYGYTF

v_call: TRBV5-6
clone_size: -
cdr3_aa: CASSLGGTGTIYGYTF

v_call: TRBV6-5
clone_size: -
cdr3_aa: CASSSVGQGYGYTF

v_call: TRBV9
clone_size: -
cdr3_aa: CASSPYGSGGEKLFF

v_call: TRBV28
clone_size: -
cdr3_aa: CASSFTPRSYEQYF

v_call: TRBV10-3
clone_size: -
cdr3_aa: CAISDGTSSYEQYF

v_call: TRBV3-1/TRBV3-2
clone_size: -
cdr3_aa: CASSQGVAGGQNEQFF

v_call: TRBV12-3/TRBV12-4
clone_size: -
cdr3_aa: CASITGRTDTQYF

v_call: TRBV24-1
clone_size: -
cdr3_aa: CATSEKGQGYYNEQFF

v_call: TRBV3-1/TRBV3-2
clone_size: -
cdr3_aa: CASSQGTGGFTGELFF

v_call: TRBV5-1
clone_size: once
cdr3_aa: CASSPDRGVEKTQYF

v_call: TRBV18
clone_size: -
cdr3_aa: CASSGSDRVWNEQFF

v_call: TRBV19
clone_size: few
cdr3_aa: CASSIGSRPSPREQYF

v_call: TRBV15
clone_size: once
cdr3_aa: CATSGPAGSSTDTQYF

v_call: TRBV15
clone_size: -
cdr3_aa: CATSSEILGGSEQFF

v_call: TRBV25-1
clone_size: -
cdr3_aa: CASSEGQGGWSGYTF

v_call: TRBV7-2
clone_size: -
cdr3_aa: CAGAGYNSPLHF

v_call: TRBV4-1
clone_size: -
cdr3_aa: CASARPSGSTDTQYF

v_call: TRBV2
clone_size: -
cdr3_aa: CASSDGGMNTEAFF

v_call: TRBV19
clone_size: -
cdr3_aa: CASSIGQRNTIYF

v_call: TRBV2
clone_size: -
cdr3_aa: CASGPGPLQYF

v_call: TRBV27
clone_size: -
cdr3_aa: CASSPSGDGYTF

v_call: TRBV19
clone_size: -
cdr3_aa: CASSMQGTNYGYTF

v_call: TRBV9
clone_size: -
cdr3_aa: CASSVSPGGVADPAGNEQFF

v_call: TRBV6-5
clone_size: -
cdr3_aa: CASSYLAGDSEAFF

v_call: TRBV10-2
clone_size: -
cdr3_aa: CASSLQGGEGELFF

v_call: TRBV10-3
clone_size: -
cdr3_aa: CAISFDPSGTSGIEQYF

v_call: TRBV27
clone_size: -
cdr3_aa: CASSLQGVAEQFF